These 20 T cell receptor beta chains were sequenced from one sample in a study of T cells after posttransplantation cyclophosphamide (dated by TCRdb to the mid-2010s). Reading the label with the study, this specimen's treatment or condition is: high-dose cyclophosphamide on days +3 and +4 as single-agent GVHD prophylaxis. Patients in the PTCy group got busulfan and fludarabine conditioning, a marrow graft from a related or unrelated donor, and cyclophosphamide on days +3 and +4. Library construction relied on the immunoSEQ multiplex PCR assay. TCRdb mirrors the immuneACCESS table, restricted to in-frame sequences. Some clones are absent from its copies; in checked studies, under half trace to an unresolved V gene, and the reason for the others is unknown. The sample includes some 5,700 clones, with less than 2% observed a single time. Together, the top ten hold 28% of the sample. The material sequenced was PBMCs, taken 242 days after a stem cell transplant with posttransplant cyclophosphamide. Source of these receptors: a male patient between 25 and 39 years old who received an allogeneic stem cell transplant from a related donor, was CMV-positive, and had no GVHD. After a transplant, the graft donor may have provided part of the T cells.

This clone was counted a few times. V usage is TRBV5-1 and J usage is TRBJ1-1; D is possibly TRBD1 (6 bases). CDR3 length: 15 residues. CDR1 and CDR2 (germline): SGHRS, YFSETQ. The ends were cut back, 4 bases at V and 0 bases at J, with 13 bases in the middle. Written as DNA, the CDR3 is TGCGCCAGCAGCAACGGGCGGGGGCTGAACACTGAAGCTTTCTTT. This gives the protein CASSNGRGLNTEAFF.

This clone occurred a few times. The chain has TRBV7-2 and TRBJ2-5; D possibly corresponds to TRBD2 (5 bases). The CDR3 length is 14 residues. Trimming cost V 1 base and J 1 base, with 7 bases left between them. Per the germline V gene, CDR1 is SGHTA and CDR2 is FQGNSA. As DNA, the CDR3 is TGTGCCAGCAGCTTAGGCGGACTCCAAGAGACCCAGTACTTC. Residues: CASSLGGLQETQYF. The variable domain in full, completed from reference TRBV7-2 and TRBJ2-5, reads GAGVSQSPSNKVTEKGKDVELRCDPISGHTALYWYRQSLGQGLEFLIYFQGNSAPDKSGLPSDRFSAERTGGSVSTLTIQRTQQEDSAVYLCASSLGGLQETQYFGPGTRLLVL.

This clone was found a few times. DNA for the CDR3: TGCGCCAGCAGCCAAGATTATGACAATTCCTACGAGCAGTACTTC. This sequence encodes CASSQDYDNSYEQYF. The V call is TRBV4-3, the J call TRBJ2-7; D call uncertain. The CDR3 length is 15 residues. In germline, CDR1 is LGHNA, CDR2 YSLEER. V was shortened by 0 bases and J by 1 base, with 10 bases between the two germline ends.

This clone was seen only a few times. V gene TRBV5-6 combines with J gene TRBJ2-5; possible D gene TRBD1, 5 bases. CDR3 length: 14 amino acids. The V gene's germline CDR1 is SGHDT and CDR2 YYEEEE. V gave up 1 base and J gave up 2 bases, with 9 bases separating them. CDR3 sequence (DNA): TGTGCCAGCAGCTTGACAGGAAATCAAGAGACCCAGTACTTC. Translated, it gives CASSLTGNQETQYF.

The chain links TRBV25-1 to TRBJ2-2, with D tentatively TRBD2 (5 bases). The CDR3 has 17 residues. V was trimmed by 0 bases and J by 4 bases, leaving 15 bases between them. The V gene's germline CDR1 is MGHDK and CDR2 SYGVNS. CDR3 in amino acids: CASSEYMERSITGELFF. In DNA, the CDR3 is TGTGCCAGCAGTGAATATATGGAGCGGTCGATCACCGGGGAGCTGTTTTTT. Variable domain in full (rest from reference TRBV25-1 and TRBJ2-2): EADIYQTPRYLVIGTGKKITLECSQTMGHDKMYWYQQDPGMELHLIHYSYGVNSTEKGDLSSESTVSRIRTEHFPLTLESARPSHTSQYLCASSEYMERSITGELFFGEGSRLTVL.

The rearrangement links TRBV19 to TRBJ2-7; a possible D gene is TRBD1 (6 bases). CDR3 length: 14 residues. Germline V lookup: CDR1 LNHDA, CDR2 SQIVND (reference sequence). The ends were cut back, 3 bases at V and 5 bases at J, with 14 bases in the middle. The CDR3 DNA reads TGTGCCAGTAGTATCGACAGGTCTGTCCACGAGCAGTACTTC. Translating gives CASSIDRSVHEQYF.

CDR3 region: CASSLVGQGATEAFF. CDR3 in DNA: TGCGCCAGCAGCTTGGTCGGACAGGGGGCGACTGAAGCTTTCTTT. The rearrangement joins TRBV5-1 to TRBJ1-1, with TRBD1 matching over 11 bases. The J segment lost 5 bases and the V segment lost 0 bases, leaving 3 bases of the junction unmatched. CDR1 is SGHRS, CDR2 YFSETQ, per germline. The CDR3 consists of 15 residues.

This clone was counted a few times. The CDR3 DNA follows: TGTGCCAGCAGCTTACAGTACTCCTACGAGCAGTACTTC. This translates into CASSLQYSYEQYF. The chain links TRBV7-2 to TRBJ2-7; no clear D gene. Germline V gene sequence: CDR1 SGHTA, CDR2 FQGNSA. V shed 2 bases and J shed 0 bases, with 5 bases lying between them. The CDR3 is 13 amino acids. Drawing the rest from reference TRBV7-2 and TRBJ2-7, the complete variable domain is GAGVSQSPSNKVTEKGKDVELRCDPISGHTALYWYRQSLGQGLEFLIYFQGNSAPDKSGLPSDRFSAERTGGSVSTLTIQRTQQEDSAVYLCASSLQYSYEQYFGPGTRLTVT.

This sequence joins TRBV6-1 and TRBJ2-2; D is perhaps TRBD2 (6 bases). Germline CDR1 is MNHNS and CDR2 is SASEGT. CDR3 size: 16 residues. Trimming left V 0 bases short and J 4 bases short, with 12 bases between. CDR3 bases: TGTGCCAGCAGTGAAGCGGTAGCGGAGGTCACCGGGGAGCTGTTTTTT. This translates into CASSEAVAEVTGELFF.

The V and J genes are TRBV14 and TRBJ1-5; D remains unclear. This CDR3 region has 13 residues. V dropped 1 base and J dropped 3 bases, with 4 bases sitting between them. Germline CDR1 SGHDN, CDR2 FVKESK. The CDR3 here is CASSQGLNQPQHF. As DNA, the CDR3 is TGTGCCAGCAGCCAAGGACTCAATCAGCCCCAGCATTTT.

This sequence joins TRBV7-9 and TRBJ2-2; 11 bases line up with TRBD2. This CDR3 is 16 amino acids long. V dropped 4 bases and J dropped 4; count of bases not matched to a gene: 5. Germline assignment: CDR1 SEHNR and CDR2 FQNEAQ (reference sequence). The CDR3 bases are TGTGCCAGCAGCTACCGGACTAGCGGGTCCACCGGGGAGCTGTTTTTT. Amino acids: CASSYRTSGSTGELFF.

This clone has more than one count but fewer than ten. The junction and the germline gene differ at one end; a read error may be behind it. This chain links TRBV27 with TRBJ2-1; 9 nucleotides match TRBD1. The CDR3 covers 14 residues. CDR1 MNHEY and CDR2 SMNVEV come from the germline V gene (reference sequence). This chain's CDR3 is CASSPGTGLGGQLF. CDR3 nucleotide sequence: TGTGCCAGCAGTCCCGGGACAGGGTTAGGTGGGCAGCTCTTC.

This clone was counted only a few times. The J gene is TRBJ2-5, the V gene TRBV23-1; maybe TRBD1 (6 bases). TRBV23-1 is flagged as an ORF with uncertain function. This CDR3 is built from 15 residues. Trimming left V 3 bases short and J 0 bases short, with 11 bases between. The CDR3 coding sequence is TGCGCCAGCAGTCAGGGGACACTCTACCAAGAGACCCAGTACTTC. Amino acid sequence: CASSQGTLYQETQYF.

A few counts support this clone. The chain joins TRBV27 to TRBJ1-2; TRBD1 might be the D (5 bases). The germline V and J ends were trimmed by 5 bases and 0 bases, with 10 bases remaining between them. Germline V gene lookup returns CDR1 MNHEY and CDR2 SMNVEV (reference sequence). This CDR3 is built from 14 residues. CDR3 coding DNA: TGTGCCAGCAGTGCCGCGGGGGCTAACTATGGCTACACCTTC. Translation: CASSAAGANYGYTF.

J is TRBJ2-7 and V is TRBV9, with D unresolved. Germline CDR1 and CDR2: SGDLS and YYNGEE. Trimming removed 3 bases at V and 6 bases at J, with 16 bases between. This CDR3 has 14 amino acids. The CDR3 DNA reads as TGTGCCAGCAGCGCCTCAATCAATCAGATCGAGCAGTACTTC. Amino acids: CASSASINQIEQYF.

V gene TRBV11-2 combines with J gene TRBJ1-1; TRBD1 might be the D (6 bases). The ends were cut back, 1 base at V and 8 bases at J, with 14 bases in the middle. Germline CDR1 reads SGHAT; CDR2 reads FQNNGV. This CDR3 spans 14 amino acids. CDR3 in amino acids: CASSLGKGVSEAFF. CDR3 nucleotides: TGTGCCAGCAGCTTAGGGAAGGGGGTATCGGAAGCTTTCTTT.

Concerning this clone itself: An end of the junction does not agree with germline; a read error may underlie this. The chain is built from TRBV7-2 and TRBJ2-3; the D gene is possibly TRBD1 (5 bases). Germline V gives CDR1 SGHTA, CDR2 FQGNSA. This CDR3 has 11 residues. The CDR3 DNA is TGTGCCAGCAGCTTAGGGGGCCTAGTACATTTT. Translated, it gives CASSLGGLVHF.

By sample share, this clone is medium-sized. The rearrangement uses TRBV10-3 and TRBJ1-5; D is possibly TRBD1 (5 bases). Between the trimmed V and J ends, which lost 3 bases and 2 bases, there was a span of 14 bases. This CDR3 is built from 16 residues. Germline CDR1 is ENHRY and CDR2 is SYGVKD. The CDR3 loop is CAISERGNGGNQPQHF. The CDR3 nucleotides read TGTGCCATCAGTGAAAGGGGCAATGGGGGCAATCAGCCCCAGCATTTT.

The chain employs TRBV10-3 and TRBJ2-3; no clear D gene. The V end was cut by 0 bases, the J end by 4 bases, with 8 bases between. Germline CDR1 is ENHRY and CDR2 is SYGVKD. The CDR3 has 14 residues. In DNA, the CDR3 is TGTGCCATCAGTGAGTCCTATATCTCAGATACGCAGTATTTT. It yields the protein CAISESYISDTQYF.

This clone was seen more than once but under ten times. This rearrangement joins TRBV6-1 to TRBJ1-2; the match to TRBD1 covers 8 bases. Germline V gene lookup returns CDR1 MNHNS and CDR2 SASEGT. J lost 1 base, V lost 2 bases, and 6 bases had no gene match. The CDR3 spans 16 residues. In nucleotides, the CDR3 is TGTGCCAGCAGTGAACTTGGACAGGGAGGTAACTATGGCTACACCTTC. Protein sequence: CASSELGQGGNYGYTF.